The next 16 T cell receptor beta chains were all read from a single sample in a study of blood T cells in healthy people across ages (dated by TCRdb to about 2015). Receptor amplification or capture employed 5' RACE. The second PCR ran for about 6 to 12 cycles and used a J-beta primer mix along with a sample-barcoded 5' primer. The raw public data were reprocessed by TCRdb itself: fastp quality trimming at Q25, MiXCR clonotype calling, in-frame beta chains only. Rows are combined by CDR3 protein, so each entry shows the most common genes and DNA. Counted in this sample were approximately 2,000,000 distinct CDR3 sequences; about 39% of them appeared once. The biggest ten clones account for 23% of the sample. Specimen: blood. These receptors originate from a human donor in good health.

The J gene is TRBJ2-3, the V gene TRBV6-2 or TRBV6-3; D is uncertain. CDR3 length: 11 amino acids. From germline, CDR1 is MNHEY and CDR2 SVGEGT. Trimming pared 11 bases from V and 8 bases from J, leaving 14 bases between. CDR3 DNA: TGTGCCGCCGCTGATAGAGTTACGCAGTATTTT. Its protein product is CAAADRVTQYF.

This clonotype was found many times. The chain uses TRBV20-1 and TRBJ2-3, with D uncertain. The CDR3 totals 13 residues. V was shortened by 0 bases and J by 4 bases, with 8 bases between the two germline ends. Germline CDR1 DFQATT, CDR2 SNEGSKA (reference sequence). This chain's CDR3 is CSARDPAPDTQYF. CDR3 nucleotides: TGCAGTGCTAGAGATCCCGCCCCAGATACGCAGTATTTT.

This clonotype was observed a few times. The CDR3 spells CSASAGADTEAFF. For the CDR3, the DNA is TGCAGTGCTAGCGCGGGGGCGGACACTGAAGCTTTCTTT. The chain has TRBV20-1 and TRBJ1-1, with D possibly being TRBD1 (6 bases). This CDR3 comprises 13 residues. V was clipped by 3 bases and J by 3 bases, with 11 bases between them. Germline CDR1 is DFQATT and CDR2 is SNEGSKA (reference sequence).

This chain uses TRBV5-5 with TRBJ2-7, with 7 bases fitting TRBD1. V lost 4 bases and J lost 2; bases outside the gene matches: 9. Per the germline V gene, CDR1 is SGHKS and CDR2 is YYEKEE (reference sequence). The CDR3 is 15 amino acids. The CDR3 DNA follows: TGTGCCAGCAGCGGTGGACAGGTCCCTGCCTACGAGCAGTACTTC. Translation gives CASSGGQVPAYEQYF. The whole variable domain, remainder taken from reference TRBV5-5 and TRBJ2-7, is DAGVTQSPTHLIKTRGQQVTLRCSPISGHKSVSWYQQVLGQGPQFIFQYYEKEERGRGNFPDRFSARQFPNYSSELNVNALLLGDSALYLCASSGGQVPAYEQYFGPGTRLTVT.

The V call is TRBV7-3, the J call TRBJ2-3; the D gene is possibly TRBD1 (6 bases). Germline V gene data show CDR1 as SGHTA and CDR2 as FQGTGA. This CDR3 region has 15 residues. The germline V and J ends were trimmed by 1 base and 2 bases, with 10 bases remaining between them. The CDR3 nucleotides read TGTGCCAGCAGCTTAAGGGCAGGGGTCACAGATACGCAGTATTTT. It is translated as CASSLRAGVTDTQYF.

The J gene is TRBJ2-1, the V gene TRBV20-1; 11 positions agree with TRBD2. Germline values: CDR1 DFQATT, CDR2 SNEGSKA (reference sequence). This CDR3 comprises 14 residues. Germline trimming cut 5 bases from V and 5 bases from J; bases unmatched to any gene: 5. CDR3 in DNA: TGCAGTGCTCCACGTAGCGGGGGGGACAATGAGCAGTTCTTC. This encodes CSAPRSGGDNEQFF.

CDR3 residues: CASSQVLTTPKNEQFF. The CDR3 coding sequence is TGCGCCAGCAGCCAGGTCCTCACGACACCCAAAAATGAGCAGTTCTTC. The chain links TRBV4-3 to TRBJ2-1; D unresolved. Per the germline V gene, CDR1 is LGHNA and CDR2 is YSLEER. V gave up 3 bases and J gave up 7 bases, with 19 bases separating them. The CDR3 consists of 16 residues.

In DNA form, the CDR3 reads TGCGCCAGCAGCGACGGGACACTTTCCTACGAGCAGTACTTC. It translates to CASSDGTLSYEQYF. The V and J genes are TRBV5-1 and TRBJ2-7, with D possibly TRBD1 on 6 matching bases. V was pared by 4 bases and J by 1 base, with 12 bases between. The CDR3 consists of 14 residues. The V gene's germline CDR1 is SGHRS and CDR2 YFSETQ.

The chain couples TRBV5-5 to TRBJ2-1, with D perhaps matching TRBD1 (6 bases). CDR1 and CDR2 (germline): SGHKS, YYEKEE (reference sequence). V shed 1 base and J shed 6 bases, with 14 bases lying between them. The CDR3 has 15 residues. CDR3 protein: CASSLPRGLGNEQFF. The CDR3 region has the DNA TGTGCCAGCAGCTTGCCCAGGGGTCTAGGCAATGAGCAGTTCTTC. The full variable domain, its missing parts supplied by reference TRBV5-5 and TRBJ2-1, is DAGVTQSPTHLIKTRGQQVTLRCSPISGHKSVSWYQQVLGQGPQFIFQYYEKEERGRGNFPDRFSARQFPNYSSELNVNALLLGDSALYLCASSLPRGLGNEQFFGPGTRLTVL.

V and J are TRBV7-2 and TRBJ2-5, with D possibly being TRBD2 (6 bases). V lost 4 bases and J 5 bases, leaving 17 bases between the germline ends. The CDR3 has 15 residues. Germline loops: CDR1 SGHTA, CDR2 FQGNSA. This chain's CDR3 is CASSSSTSYGETQYF. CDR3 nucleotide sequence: TGTGCCAGCAGCTCCTCGACTAGTTATGGGGAGACCCAGTACTTC.

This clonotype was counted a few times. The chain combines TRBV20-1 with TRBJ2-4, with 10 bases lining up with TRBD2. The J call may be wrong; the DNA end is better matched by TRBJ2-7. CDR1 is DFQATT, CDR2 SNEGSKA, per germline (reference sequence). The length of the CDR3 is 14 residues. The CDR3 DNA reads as TGCAGTGCCGGGTCAGCGGGGGGGCACTACGAGCAGTACTTC. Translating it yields CSAGSAGGHYEQYF.

The CDR3 coding sequence is TGTGCCAGCAGCGTAGGTGGGACTACGGACAATGAGCAGTTCTTC. Residues: CASSVGGTTDNEQFF. The J gene is TRBJ2-1, the V gene TRBV9; 7 nucleotides agree with TRBD2. There are 15 residues in the CDR3. Germline V gene lookup returns CDR1 SGDLS and CDR2 YYNGEE. After removal of 0 bases from V and 5 bases from J, the junction contained 5 bases not matched to a gene.

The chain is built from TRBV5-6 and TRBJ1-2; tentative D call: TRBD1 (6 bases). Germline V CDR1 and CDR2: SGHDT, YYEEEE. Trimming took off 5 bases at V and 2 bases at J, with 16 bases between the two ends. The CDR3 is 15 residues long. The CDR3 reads CASSPPGAANYGYTF. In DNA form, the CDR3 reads TGTGCCAGCAGTCCTCCGGGGGCAGCCAACTATGGCTACACCTTC.

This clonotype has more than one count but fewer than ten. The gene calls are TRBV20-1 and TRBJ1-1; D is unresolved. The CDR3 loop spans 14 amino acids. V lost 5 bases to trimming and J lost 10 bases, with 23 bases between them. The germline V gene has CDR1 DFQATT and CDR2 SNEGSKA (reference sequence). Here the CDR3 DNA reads TGCAGTGCTGGCTCGGTTTGGCCACCCGGCAGAGCTTTCTTT. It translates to CSAGSVWPPGRAFF.

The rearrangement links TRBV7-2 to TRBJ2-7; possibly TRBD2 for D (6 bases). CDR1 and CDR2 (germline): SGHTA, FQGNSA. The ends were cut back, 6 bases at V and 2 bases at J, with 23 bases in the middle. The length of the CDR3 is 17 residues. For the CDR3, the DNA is TGTGCCAGCAGTTTAAAGGGACTCGGTACGCCTACCTACGAGCAGTACTTC. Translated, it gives CASSLKGLGTPTYEQYF.

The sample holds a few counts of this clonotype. Written as DNA, the CDR3 is TGCAGCGTCTACATAAACAATCCCTACGAGCAGTACTTC. Translated: CSVYINNPYEQYF. V is TRBV29-1 and J is TRBJ2-7, with D unclear. The CDR3 has 13 residues. Germline V lookup: CDR1 SQVTM, CDR2 ANQGSEA. Deletions cut 6 bases from V and 2 bases from J, with 14 bases between.